The following is a T cell receptor beta chain sequence with its context. As yet, its antigen is unknown. CD8+CD57+ cell expansion, shown by flow cytometry, had occurred in the patients selected for sequencing. As a group, the patients uniformly had severe acquired aplastic anemia. This entry is derived from a study of CD8+CD57+ T cells in acquired aplastic anemia. Study results and caveats: Sharing between patients and controls was observed for twenty-nine CD8+ CDR3 sequences. A significant difference in CD8+ Simpson's diversity between patients and controls was not found.

Investigators profiled TCR beta VDJ and CDR3 from genomic DNA template. TCRdb recomputed calls from the reads with MiXCR, one row per CDR3 protein. The sample gives roughly 160,000 distinct CDR3 sequences, over 70% of which show up once; approximately 50% is in the top ten. The CDR3 covers 13 residues. Trimming cost V 8 bases and J 1 base, with 12 bases left between them. Sequenced: sorted CD4+, CD8+, or CD8+CD57+ T cells (not recorded which) from PBMCs. The chain couples TRBV12-3 or TRBV12-4 to TRBJ2-7; no definite D call. The origin of this receptor is a human donor with aplastic anemia. This CDR3 reads CASGPRVSYEQYF. Written as DNA, the CDR3 is TGTGCCAGCGGGCCTAGGGTTTCCTACGAGCAGTACTTC.